This T cell receptor beta chain appears in the sequencing data of a study of T cells after yellow fever vaccination. On the study more broadly: Those fractions that held only low numbers of cells were prepared using the SMART-Seq v4 Ultra Low Input RNA kit.

The study made its TCR cDNA through 5'RACE template switching. That step introduced a universal primer site along with UMIs. TCRdb fed the 5' RACE reads into MiXCR, producing one record per CDR3 protein. This table holds roughly 120,000 distinct CDR3 sequences, 7.2% found once. Trimming stripped 0 bases from V and 5 bases from J, with 11 bases between. CDR1 and CDR2 from the germline V gene are SGHRS and YFSETQ. CDR3 length: 14 residues. Study-wide results and limits: The secondary T-cell response peaked on day 5, not day 15, but was weaker. One caveat is that FACS-sorted repertoires could contain abundant clonotypes contaminating from the bulk population.

This clonotype was seen many times. Its specificity is not known. Sequenced material: CD4+ T cells sorted from PBMCs, taken 35 to 50 days after the first yellow fever vaccination. This TCR came from a man younger than 30 who received the YFV17D yellow fever vaccine. The chain links TRBV5-1 to TRBJ1-2; D call uncertain. The CDR3 reads CASSLAEGKYGYTF. CDR3 in DNA: TGCGCCAGCAGCTTGGCCGAAGGGAAGTATGGCTACACCTTC.